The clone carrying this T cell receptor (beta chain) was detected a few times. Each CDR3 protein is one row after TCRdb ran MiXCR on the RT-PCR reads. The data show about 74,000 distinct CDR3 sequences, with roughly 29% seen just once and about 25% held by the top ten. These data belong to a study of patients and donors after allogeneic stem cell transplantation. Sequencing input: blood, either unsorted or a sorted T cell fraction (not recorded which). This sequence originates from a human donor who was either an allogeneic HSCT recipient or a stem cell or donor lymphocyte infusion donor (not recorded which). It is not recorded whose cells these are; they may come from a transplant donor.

The CDR3 region has the DNA TGTGCCATCAGTGTTTTACCCGGGGGTGGAAACACCATATATTTT. This translates into CAISVLPGGGNTIYF. The genes are TRBV10-3 and TRBJ1-3; the D gene is possibly TRBD1 (5 bases). Germline CDR1 ENHRY, CDR2 SYGVKD. This CDR3 region has 15 residues. V gave up 4 bases and J gave up 3 bases, with 13 bases separating them.